This record covers a single T cell receptor beta chain. Its antigen is undetermined. The data stem from a study of neoadjuvant anti-PD-1 for oral cavity cancer. Notes on the study in general: Only three patients per response group were TCR-analyzed; validation needed.

Sequencing was performed with immunoSEQ multiplex PCR; in TCRdb, only in-frame clones are kept and a portion is missing. The sample yields 14,000 or so clones, around 62% seen once. This CDR3 is built from 14 residues. The germline CDR1 and CDR2 sequences are SGHVS and FQNEAQ. V lost 5 bases, J lost 3 bases, and 7 bases stayed unmatched. This sequence was found in a person between 35 and 79 years old with oral cavity squamous cell carcinoma. The source was PBMCs, collected before nivolumab (anti-PD-1) treatment. The chain couples TRBV7-8 to TRBJ2-7; TRBD2 aligns across 7 bases. The CDR3 sequence: CASSPFGGDYEQYF. The CDR3 coding sequence is TGTGCCAGCAGCCCATTTGGGGGGGACTACGAGCAGTACTTC. Drawing the rest from reference TRBV7-8 and TRBJ2-7, the complete variable domain is GAGVSQSPRYKVAKRGQDVALRCDPISGHVSLFWYQQALGQGPEFLTYFQNEAQLDKSGLPSDRFFAERPEGSVSTLKIQRTQQEDSAVYLCASSPFGGDYEQYFGPGTRLTVT.